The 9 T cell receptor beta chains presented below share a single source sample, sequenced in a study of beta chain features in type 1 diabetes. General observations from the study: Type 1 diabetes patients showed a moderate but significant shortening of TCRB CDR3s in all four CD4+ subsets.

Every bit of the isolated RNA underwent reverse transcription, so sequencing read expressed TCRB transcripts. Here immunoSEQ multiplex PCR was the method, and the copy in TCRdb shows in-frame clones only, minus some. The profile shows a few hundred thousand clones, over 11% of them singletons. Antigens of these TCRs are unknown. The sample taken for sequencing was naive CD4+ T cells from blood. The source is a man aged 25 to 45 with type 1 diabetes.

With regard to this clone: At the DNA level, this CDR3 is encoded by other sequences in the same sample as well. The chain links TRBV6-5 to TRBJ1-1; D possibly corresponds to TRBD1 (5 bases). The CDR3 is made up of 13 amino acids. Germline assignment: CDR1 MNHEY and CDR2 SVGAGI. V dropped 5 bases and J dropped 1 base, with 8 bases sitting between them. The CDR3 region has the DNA TGTGCCAGCAGTCGCCAGGGGAACACTGAAGCTTTCTTT. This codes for CASSRQGNTEAFF.

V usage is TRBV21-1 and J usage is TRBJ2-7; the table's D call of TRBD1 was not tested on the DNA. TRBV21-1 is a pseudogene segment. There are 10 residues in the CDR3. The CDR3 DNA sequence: TGTGCCAGCAGCAAGGCAGGGTCGGACTTC. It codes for CASSKAGSDF.

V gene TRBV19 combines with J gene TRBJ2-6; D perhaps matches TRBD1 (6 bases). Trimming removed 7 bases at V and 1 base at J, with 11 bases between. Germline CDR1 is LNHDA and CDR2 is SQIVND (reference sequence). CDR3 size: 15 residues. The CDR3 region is CASIGGYSGANVLTF. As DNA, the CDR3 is TGTGCCAGTATAGGGGGTTATTCTGGGGCCAACGTCCTGACTTTC.

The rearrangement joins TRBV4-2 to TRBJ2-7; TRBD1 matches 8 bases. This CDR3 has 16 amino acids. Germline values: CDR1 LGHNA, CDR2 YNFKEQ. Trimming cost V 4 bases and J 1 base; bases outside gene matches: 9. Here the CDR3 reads CASSPPGTGDSYEQYF. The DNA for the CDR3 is TGTGCCAGCAGCCCCCCCGGGACAGGCGATTCCTACGAGCAGTACTTC.

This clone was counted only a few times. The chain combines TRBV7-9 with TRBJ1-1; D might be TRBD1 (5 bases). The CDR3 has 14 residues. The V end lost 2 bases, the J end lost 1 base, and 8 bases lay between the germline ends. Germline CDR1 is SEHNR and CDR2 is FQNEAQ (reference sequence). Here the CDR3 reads CASSLLQENTEAFF. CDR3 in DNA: TGTGCCAGCAGCTTACTACAGGAGAACACTGAAGCTTTCTTT.

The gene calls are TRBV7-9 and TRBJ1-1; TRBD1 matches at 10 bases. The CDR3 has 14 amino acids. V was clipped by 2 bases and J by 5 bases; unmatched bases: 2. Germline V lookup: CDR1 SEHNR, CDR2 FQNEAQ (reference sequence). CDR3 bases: TGTGCCAGCAGCTTAATGGGACAGGGGACTGAAGCTTTCTTT. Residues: CASSLMGQGTEAFF.

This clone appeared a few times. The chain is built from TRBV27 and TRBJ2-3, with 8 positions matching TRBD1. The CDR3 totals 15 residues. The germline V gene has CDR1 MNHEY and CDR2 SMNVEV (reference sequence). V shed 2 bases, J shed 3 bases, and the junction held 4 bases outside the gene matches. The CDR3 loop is CASSLQGAWTDTQYF. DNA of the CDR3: TGTGCCAGCAGTTTACAGGGGGCTTGGACAGATACGCAGTATTTT.

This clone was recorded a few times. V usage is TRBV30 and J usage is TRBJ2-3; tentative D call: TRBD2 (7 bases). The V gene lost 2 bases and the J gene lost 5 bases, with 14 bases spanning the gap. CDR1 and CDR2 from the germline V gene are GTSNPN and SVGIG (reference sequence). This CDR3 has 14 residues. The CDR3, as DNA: TGTGCCTGGAGTCGAGGGGGGGCGGAAGATACGCAGTATTTT. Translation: CAWSRGGAEDTQYF.

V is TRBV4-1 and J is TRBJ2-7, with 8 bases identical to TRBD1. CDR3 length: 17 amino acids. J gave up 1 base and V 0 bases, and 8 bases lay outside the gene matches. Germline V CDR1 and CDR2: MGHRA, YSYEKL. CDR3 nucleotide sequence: TGCGCCAGCAGCCAAGATTCGGCAGGGGGCGATTCCTACGAGCAGTACTTC. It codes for CASSQDSAGGDSYEQYF.